The sequence of this T cell receptor beta chain was determined in a study of blood T cell repertoires in COVID-19. The overall study: The samples span acute and convalescent COVID-19 from the United States, Italy and Spain. T cells, B-cell-depleted T cells, or PBMCs provided the cDNA or gDNA that served as material.

Authors' methods: Quantification of nucleated cells was approximated via reference gene primer amplification. Some clones are missing from TCRdb's copy, which holds only in-frame ones; the method was immunoSEQ multiplex PCR. The DNA was the basis for D and trimming; V, J and clone size are from that table. The table lists approximately 70,000 clones, around four fifths of them singletons. This CDR3 region has 16 residues. Trimming left V 4 bases short and J 1 base short, with 16 bases between. Germline loops: CDR1 MGHDK, CDR2 SYGVNS. The chain recombines TRBV25-1 with TRBJ1-1, with D tentatively TRBD1 (6 bases). Sequenced input: peripheral blood. The clonotype comes from a man at least 80 years old with active or convalescent COVID-19. This CDR3 is CASSAQSGGWNTEAFF. In DNA form, the CDR3 reads TGTGCCAGCAGTGCCCAATCGGGGGGCTGGAACACTGAAGCTTTCTTT.